This T cell receptor beta chain was sequenced for a study of blood T cells in healthy people across ages. The germline CDR1 and CDR2 sequences are WSHSY and SAAADI. This CDR3 is 16 amino acids long. J lost 9 bases, V lost 4 bases, and 8 bases had no gene match. The authors ran a second PCR of about 7 to 11 cycles using a sample-barcoded 5' primer and a J-beta primer mix. Each cDNA molecule was tagged by a template-switch adaptor with 12 random nucleotides. TCRdb reanalysed the 5' RACE reads using MiXCR and keeps one entry per CDR3 protein. Of roughly 800,000 distinct CDR3 sequences listed, approximately 25% were seen once; the top ten hold 9.4%. This clonotype occurred once. These data were also reused for a study on T cells of mothers and their children.

The sequence came from a boy aged 5 to 17 in good health. This rearrangement joins TRBV10-2 to TRBJ2-1; the match to TRBD2 covers 14 bases. The sample taken for sequencing was blood. This CDR3 is CASSGSGLAGAGEQFF. In DNA, the CDR3 is TGCGCCAGCAGTGGCTCGGGACTAGCGGGAGCTGGTGAGCAGTTCTTC.